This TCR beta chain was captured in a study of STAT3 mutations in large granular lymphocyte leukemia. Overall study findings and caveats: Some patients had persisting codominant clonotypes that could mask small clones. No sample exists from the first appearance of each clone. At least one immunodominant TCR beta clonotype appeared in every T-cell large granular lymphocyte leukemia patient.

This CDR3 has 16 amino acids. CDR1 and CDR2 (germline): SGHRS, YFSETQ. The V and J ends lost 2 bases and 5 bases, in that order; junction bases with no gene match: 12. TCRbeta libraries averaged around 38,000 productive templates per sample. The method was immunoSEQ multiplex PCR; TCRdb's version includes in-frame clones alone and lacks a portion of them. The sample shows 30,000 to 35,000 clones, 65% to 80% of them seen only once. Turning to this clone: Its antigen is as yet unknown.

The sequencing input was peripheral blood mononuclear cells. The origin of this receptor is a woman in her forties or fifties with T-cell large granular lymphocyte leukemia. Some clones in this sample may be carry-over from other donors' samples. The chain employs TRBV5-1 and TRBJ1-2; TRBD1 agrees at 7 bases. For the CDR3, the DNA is TGCGCCAGCAGCTTACCATACAGGGGTTTGGAATATGGCTACACCTTC. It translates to CASSLPYRGLEYGYTF.